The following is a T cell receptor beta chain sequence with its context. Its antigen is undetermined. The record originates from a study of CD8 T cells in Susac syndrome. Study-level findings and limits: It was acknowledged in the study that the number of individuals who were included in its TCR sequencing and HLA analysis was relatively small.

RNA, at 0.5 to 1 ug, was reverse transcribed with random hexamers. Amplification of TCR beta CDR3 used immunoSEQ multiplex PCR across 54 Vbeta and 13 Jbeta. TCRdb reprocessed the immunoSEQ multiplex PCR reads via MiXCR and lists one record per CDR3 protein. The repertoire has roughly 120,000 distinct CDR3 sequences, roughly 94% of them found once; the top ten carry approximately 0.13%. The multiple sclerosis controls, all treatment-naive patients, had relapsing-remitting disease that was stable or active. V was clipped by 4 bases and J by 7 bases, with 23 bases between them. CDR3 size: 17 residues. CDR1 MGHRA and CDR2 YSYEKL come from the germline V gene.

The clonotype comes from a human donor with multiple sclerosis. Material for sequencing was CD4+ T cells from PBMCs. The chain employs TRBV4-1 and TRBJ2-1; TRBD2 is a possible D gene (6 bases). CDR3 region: CASSPAARRGGGNEQFF. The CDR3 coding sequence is TGCGCCAGCAGCCCAGCCGCGAGGCGGGGAGGAGGAAATGAGCAGTTCTTC.